This TCR beta chain originates from a study of T-cell reconstitution after alpha-beta-depleted transplantation in children. The table lists this clonotype with a few counts. Its specificity is not known. With 5 bases removed from V and 1 base from J, the gap between germline ends came to 9 bases. The germline V gene has CDR1 SGHTA and CDR2 FQGNSA. The CDR3 is made up of 14 amino acids. Study-level results: Among T cells one year after transplant, newly produced cells accounted for most counts and diversity.

Construction of the TCRbeta library involved unique molecular identifiers. TCRdb fed the PCR reads into MiXCR, producing one record per CDR3 protein. The sample includes fewer than 550,000 distinct CDR3 sequences, 15% to 20% of them seen just once. This receptor was taken from a boy younger than two who had a stem cell transplant for Wiskott-Aldrich syndrome, so the T cells may come from the graft donor. The gene calls are TRBV7-2 and TRBJ1-3; tentatively, D is TRBD1 (5 bases). The sequencing here drew on PBMCs, mostly from graft donor cells, taken 360 days after TCRalphabeta/CD19-depleted stem cell transplant. The CDR3 nucleotides read TGTGCCAGCAGCCGAGGGACGTCTGGAAACACCATATATTTT. Its protein product is CASSRGTSGNTIYF.